The subject of this entry is one T cell receptor beta chain. The CDR3 end shows no conserved phenylalanine or tryptophan, and so a read error is likely. These data come from a study of T cells in Graves' hyperthyroidism and ophthalmopathy. Between the trimmed V and J ends, which lost 0 bases and 4 bases, there was a span of 9 bases. Germline values: CDR1 DFQATT, CDR2 SNEGSKA (reference sequence). This CDR3 comprises 13 residues. Authors of the study amplified TCR beta CDR3 regions from RNA transcripts. First-round RT-PCR of the TCR CDR3 relied on the HTBI primer set. A single record per CDR3 protein comes from TCRdb applying MiXCR to the multiplex PCR reads. This table holds hundreds of thousands of distinct CDR3 sequences, roughly a third found once. Source material for PBMCs was about 10 ml fresh peripheral blood.

The sample was blood. The chain links TRBV20-1 to TRBJ1-1; D unresolved. The sequence was obtained from a woman aged 35 to 49 with Graves' hyperthyroidism. The CDR3, as DNA: TGCAGTGCTAGAGAAGGCGGCACCACTGAAGCTTTCCTT. It encodes CSAREGGTTEAFL.